What follows are 10 T cell receptor beta chains derived from one specimen sequenced in a study of CD8 T cells in ankylosing spondylitis. TCRdb processed the 5' RACE reads anew with MiXCR; each CDR3 protein has one entry. The sample includes 240,000 or so distinct CDR3 sequences, 8.6% seen only once; the top ten take 6.8%. The sample consisted of blood, either unsorted or a sorted T cell fraction (not recorded which). The receptor source for this set is a male donor with ankylosing spondylitis or in good health (not recorded which).

V and J are TRBV20-1 and TRBJ2-2, with D hard to call. V lost 3 bases, J lost 7 bases, and 15 bases lay in between. CDR1 and CDR2 from the germline V gene are DFQATT and SNEGSKA (reference sequence). The CDR3 has 14 residues. CDR3 in amino acids: CSASPSSVGGELFF. CDR3 in DNA: TGCAGTGCTAGTCCATCTAGTGTTGGCGGGGAGCTGTTTTTT.

This clonotype came up many times. The chain is built from TRBV5-1 and TRBJ2-1, with D tentatively TRBD2 (5 bases). CDR1 and CDR2 from the germline V gene are SGHRS and YFSETQ. Trimming left V 7 bases short and J 1 base short, with 15 bases between. The CDR3 loop spans 15 amino acids. In DNA form, the CDR3 reads TGCGCCAGCTCCATATCAGGAGGATCCTACAATGAGCAGTTCTTC. Translation: CASSISGGSYNEQFF.

This clonotype was observed at least ten times. The chain combines TRBV9 with TRBJ2-5, with D uncertain. The CDR3 is 14 amino acids. Germline CDR1 is SGDLS and CDR2 is YYNGEE. Trimming cost V 0 bases and J 1 base, with 7 bases left between them. The CDR3: CASSVGWGQETQYF. The CDR3 DNA reads TGTGCCAGCAGCGTAGGATGGGGCCAAGAGACCCAGTACTTC.

This clonotype was detected many times. This rearrangement joins TRBV15 to TRBJ1-1, with 9 bases identical to TRBD1. Germline V gene data show CDR1 as LNHNV and CDR2 as YYDKDF (reference sequence). This CDR3 has 15 residues. The J segment lost 2 bases and the V segment lost 2 bases, leaving 3 bases of the junction unmatched. The CDR3 bases are TGTGCCACCAGCAGATCGGGACAGGGAAACACTGAAGCTTTCTTT. Protein product: CATSRSGQGNTEAFF.

The rearrangement joins TRBV4-2 to TRBJ2-2; the D is unclear. Between the trimmed V and J ends, which lost 6 bases and 3 bases, there was a span of 14 bases. Germline V gives CDR1 LGHNA, CDR2 YNFKEQ. The CDR3 is 15 residues long. Here the CDR3 reads CASRKGGTDTGELFF. CDR3 DNA sequence: TGTGCCAGCAGAAAGGGCGGTACGGACACCGGGGAGCTGTTTTTT.

This clonotype was recorded many times. The chain is built from TRBV12-3 or TRBV12-4 and TRBJ2-1; unclear D gene. V lost 6 bases and J 5 bases, leaving 14 bases between the germline ends. The CDR3 is 14 residues long. The CDR3 DNA follows: TGTGCCAGCAGCCCTGGACGAGCCGACAATGAGCAGTTCTTC. Protein product: CASSPGRADNEQFF.

This rearrangement joins TRBV12-3 or TRBV12-4 to TRBJ1-2, with 8 bases aligning to TRBD1. The CDR3 spans 17 residues. Trimming cost V 4 bases and J 0 bases; bases outside gene matches: 10. CDR3 coding DNA: TGTGCCAGCAGTTCAACCATGGACAGGGCAGCTAACTATGGCTACACCTTC. Amino acid sequence: CASSSTMDRAANYGYTF.

Many counts were recorded for this clonotype. The J gene is TRBJ2-7, the V gene TRBV2; 7 nucleotides match TRBD1. J was trimmed by 0 bases and V by 6 bases; bases with no gene match: 8. Germline-derived CDR1 and CDR2 are SNHLY and FYNNEI. This CDR3 region has 15 residues. CDR3 sequence (DNA): TGTGCCAGCAGGGCCACAGGGGCCAGCTCCTACGAGCAGTACTTC. Encoded protein: CASRATGASSYEQYF. The full variable domain, completed using reference TRBV2 and TRBJ2-7, is EPEVTQTPSHQVTQMGQEVILRCVPISNHLYFYWYRQILGQKVEFLVSFYNNEISEKSEIFDDQFSVERPDGSNFTLKIRSTKLEDSAMYFCASRATGASSYEQYFGPGTRLTVT.

The J gene is TRBJ2-5, the V gene TRBV20-1; 7 bases are shared with TRBD2. This CDR3 region has 14 residues. V trimming: 0 bases; J trimming: 5 bases; junction bases outside the gene matches: 6. Germline V gene lookup returns CDR1 DFQATT and CDR2 SNEGSKA (reference sequence). The CDR3 is CSARDGTTRETQYF. The DNA of the CDR3 is TGCAGTGCTAGAGATGGGACTACCCGGGAGACCCAGTACTTC.

This clonotype came up many times. The chain links TRBV20-1 to TRBJ1-1; TRBD1 is a possible D gene (5 bases). Germline assignment: CDR1 DFQATT and CDR2 SNEGSKA (reference sequence). The length of the CDR3 is 13 residues. V was trimmed by 6 bases and J by 7 bases, leaving 18 bases between them. DNA for the CDR3: TGCAGTGCCAAAATCCCTTGGGGCGTTGAAGCTTTCTTT. It yields the protein CSAKIPWGVEAFF.